Sequencing of this TCR beta chain was carried out in a study of PD-1 blockade in classical Hodgkin lymphoma. The overall study: Patients were treated with nivolumab at 3 mg/kg, and this was given intravenously every 2 weeks. Overall study findings and caveats: The study reported lower baseline TCR diversity in newly diagnosed patients than in healthy donors.

Trimming took off 5 bases at V and 7 bases at J, with 13 bases between the two ends. CDR1 and CDR2 (germline): SGHRS, YFSETQ. The CDR3 consists of 12 residues. This table comes from immunoSEQ multiplex PCR, and its TCRdb copy is limited to in-frame clones, with some not included. The repertoire has approximately 27,000 clones, about nine tenths of them found once; the top ten carry about 2.7%. Concerning this clone: Its cognate antigen is unknown.

In every patient, relapse followed autologous stem cell transplantation, while exposure to brentuximab vedotin differed. This clonotype was sampled from a human donor with classical Hodgkin lymphoma. V gene TRBV5-1 combines with J gene TRBJ2-7; a possible D gene is TRBD2 (6 bases). This specimen consisted of peripheral blood mononuclear cells (PBMCs), obtained at baseline. The CDR3 is CASSVQGGEQYF. CDR3 coding DNA: TGCGCCAGCAGTGTCCAGGGAGGAGAGCAGTACTTC.